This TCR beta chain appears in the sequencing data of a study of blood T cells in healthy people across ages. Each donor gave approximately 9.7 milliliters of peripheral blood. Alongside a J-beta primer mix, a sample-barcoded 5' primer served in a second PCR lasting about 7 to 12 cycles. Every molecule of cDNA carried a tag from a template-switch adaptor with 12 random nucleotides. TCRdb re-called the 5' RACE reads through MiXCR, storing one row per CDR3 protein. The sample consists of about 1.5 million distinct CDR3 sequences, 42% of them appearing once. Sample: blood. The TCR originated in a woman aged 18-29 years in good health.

CDR3 in DNA: TGTGCCAGCAAAAACAGGGGGCACCATAGCAATCAGCCCCAGCATTTT. Its protein product is CASKNRGHHSNQPQHF. The V call is TRBV21-1, the J call TRBJ1-5; the table's TRBD1 call for D was not verified on the DNA. TRBV21-1 is deemed a pseudogene. The CDR3 totals 16 residues.